The 5 T cell receptor beta chains below were found in one sample sequenced in a study of T cells after yellow fever vaccination. TCRdb reprocessed the 5' RACE reads with MiXCR, giving one entry per CDR3 protein. The sample holds roughly 500,000 distinct CDR3 sequences; 15% to 20% are singletons and the top ten take roughly an eighth. The sequencing used PBMCs, collected 15 days after the yellow fever booster vaccination. The source is a man aged 30 to 39 who received the YFV17D yellow fever vaccine.

J is TRBJ2-6 and V is TRBV5-1; D may be TRBD1 (5 bases). CDR3 size: 15 residues. Trimming took 2 bases from V and 1 from J, leaving 7 bases between them. CDR1 SGHRS and CDR2 YFSETQ come from the germline V gene. The CDR3 DNA reads TGCGCCAGCAGCTTAGGGGAATCTGGGGCCAACGTCCTGACTTTC. Translated: CASSLGESGANVLTF.

The chain couples TRBV7-9 to TRBJ2-7, with TRBD1 as a possible D gene (5 bases). The germline CDR1 and CDR2 sequences are SEHNR and FQNEAQ (reference sequence). The CDR3 totals 14 residues. Trimming cost V 4 bases and J 1 base, with 11 bases left between them. CDR3 in amino acids: CASSWDRGSYEQYF. For the CDR3, the DNA is TGTGCCAGCAGCTGGGATAGGGGTTCCTACGAGCAGTACTTC. Supplemented by reference TRBV7-9 and TRBJ2-7, the full variable domain reads DTGVSQNPRHKITKRGQNVTFRCDPISEHNRLYWYRQTLGQGPEFLTYFQNEAQLEKSRLLSDRFSAERPKGSFSTLEIQRTEQGDSAMYLCASSWDRGSYEQYFGPGTRLTVT.

Many counts were recorded for this clonotype. This chain connects TRBV20-1 to TRBJ2-3; no clear D gene. Germline assignment: CDR1 DFQATT and CDR2 SNEGSKA (reference sequence). This CDR3 is 11 amino acids long. Trimming cost V 3 bases and J 5 bases, with 6 bases left between them. The CDR3 protein is CSASFRDTQYF. The CDR3 region has the DNA TGCAGTGCTAGTTTCAGAGATACGCAGTATTTT.

V gene TRBV24-1 combines with J gene TRBJ2-4, with TRBD2 identical over 10 bases. Germline V gene data show CDR1 as KGHDR and CDR2 as SFDVKD. V was pared by 4 bases and J by 7 bases, with 6 bases of the junction left unmatched. The CDR3 totals 15 residues. As DNA, the CDR3 is TGTGCCACCAGTGACCCTAGCGGGAGCGGGAACATTCAGTACTTC. This sequence encodes CATSDPSGSGNIQYF.

This rearrangement joins TRBV20-1 to TRBJ2-5, with 13 bases that match TRBD2. The trim removed 6 bases at V and 7 bases at J, leaving 8 bases unmatched. The CDR3 covers 14 residues. Germline values: CDR1 DFQATT, CDR2 SNEGSKA (reference sequence). Written as DNA, the CDR3 is TGCAGTGCGAGACTAGCGGGAGGCCCGGGGACCCAGTACTTC. It yields the protein CSARLAGGPGTQYF.